The present TCR beta chain was sequenced within a study of cytomegalovirus exposure and HLA in healthy donors. General study findings and limits: Data from an earlier analysis indicated that most TCR beta V segments were productive either about 90% or about 30% of the time. Analyzed later, most CMV-associated TCR beta chains appeared HLA-restricted. An analysis that was carried out later associated 17,000 or so TCR beta sequences with HLA alleles at 0.05 false discovery rate.

Primers: 60 Vbeta forward and 13 Jbeta reverse. Method: immunoSEQ multiplex PCR; TCRdb's copy keeps in-frame clones and lacks some. The repertoire holds about 40,000 clones, with roughly 89% as singletons. Germline lookup yields CDR1 SEHNR and CDR2 FQNEAQ (reference sequence). This CDR3 contains 15 residues. V trimming: 1 base; J trimming: 6 bases; junction bases outside the gene matches: 4. For this clone: The antigen is unknown.

V and J are TRBV7-9 and TRBJ2-1; 9 bases fit TRBD2. The source is a woman aged 40 to 50 in good health and CMV-seropositive. Material for sequencing was PBMCs. The CDR3 is CASSLGGGGRNEQFF. In DNA form, the CDR3 reads TGTGCCAGCAGCTTAGGCGGGGGGGGCCGCAATGAGCAGTTCTTC.